A single sample gave rise to the 29 T cell receptor beta chains below, sequenced in a study of regulatory T cells in long-lasting Graves disease. Construction of TCR beta libraries relied on iRepertoire HTBI primers and on Arm-PCR targeting CDR3 regions. Each CDR3 protein gets one entry after TCRdb re-called the multiplex PCR reads with MiXCR. The sample holds some 430,000 distinct CDR3 sequences, about a fifth seen once. Time point given: persistent/refractory GD, antithyroid drugs over 5 years with positive TRAb. PBMCs were the source of the RNA used for TCR sequencing. Sequences were derived from peripheral blood mononuclear cells (PBMCs), sampled when the disease was refractory, from a patient treated with antithyroid drugs. Receptors were obtained from a female donor with Graves disease.

In the case of this clonotype: This may be a read error: a much more frequent sequence differs by one nucleotide. This chain joins TRBV6-1 and TRBJ1-1; D perhaps matches TRBD1 (6 bases). CDR3 size: 14 residues. Per germline, CDR1 MNHNS and CDR2 SASEGT. The CDR3 here is CASSHLRGGTQAFF. CDR3 coding DNA: TGTGCCAGCAGTCACCTCAGGGGTGGCACTCAAGCTTTCTTT.

The J gene is TRBJ1-2, the V gene TRBV10-3; D perhaps matches TRBD1 (6 bases). The germline gives CDR1 ENHRY, CDR2 SYGVKD. This CDR3 region has 15 residues. Trimming pared 2 bases from V and 0 bases from J, leaving 10 bases between. DNA of the CDR3: TGTGCCATCAGTGAGCGGACAGTGACTAACTATGGCTACACCTTC. Translating gives CAISERTVTNYGYTF.

The chain joins TRBV20-1 to TRBJ2-1; 10 bases map to TRBD2. From germline, CDR1 is DFQATT and CDR2 SNEGSKA (reference sequence). The CDR3 is made up of 15 amino acids. J gave up 3 bases and V 6 bases, and 8 bases lay outside the gene matches. The CDR3 DNA sequence: TGCAGTGCCCCCGGCACTAGCGGGATCTACAATGAGCAGTTCTTC. Translation gives CSAPGTSGIYNEQFF.

The chain has TRBV6-2 or TRBV6-3 and TRBJ2-7; 13 bases line up with TRBD2. Germline CDR1 is MNHEY and CDR2 is SVGEGT. Trimming cost V 4 bases and J 5 bases; bases outside gene matches: 5. The CDR3 is made up of 15 amino acids. CDR3 region: CASSSGLAGANEQYF. The CDR3 region has the DNA TGTGCCAGCAGTTCCGGACTAGCGGGAGCCAACGAGCAGTACTTC.

This clonotype was seen at least ten times. The chain has TRBV24-1 and TRBJ2-2, with D hard to call. The CDR3 covers 13 residues. The V gene's germline CDR1 is KGHDR and CDR2 SFDVKD. V was cut by 5 bases and J by 0 bases, with 3 bases left in between. In DNA form, the CDR3 reads TGTGCCACCAGTGTCCCGAACACCGGGGAGCTGTTTTTT. It specifies CATSVPNTGELFF.

The J gene is TRBJ2-3, the V gene TRBV3-1; 8 bases fit TRBD1. Germline loops: CDR1 LGHDT, CDR2 YNNKEL (reference sequence). The CDR3 runs 13 residues. Trimming removed 5 bases from V and 6 bases from J; junction bases left unmatched: 4. As DNA, the CDR3 is TGTGCCAGCAGCAGCCGACAGGGGGATACGCAGTATTTT. This translates into CASSSRQGDTQYF.

J is TRBJ2-2 and V is TRBV11-2, with unresolved D. Germline V gene data show CDR1 as SGHAT and CDR2 as FQNNGV. The CDR3 length is 13 residues. Between the trimmed V and J ends, which lost 4 bases and 11 bases, there was a span of 14 bases. CDR3 nucleotides: TGTGCCAGCAGCTATGGCCAGATTGGAGAGCTGTTTTTT. Translating it yields CASSYGQIGELFF.

CDR3 sequence (DNA): TGTGCCAGCACTGACCTAGGTGCGGGGGCGAACACCGGGGAGCTGTTTTTT. This gives the protein CASTDLGAGANTGELFF. The V call is TRBV12-3 or TRBV12-4, the J call TRBJ2-2; 7 bases agree with TRBD2. This CDR3 region has 17 residues. The ends lost 7 bases at V and 0 bases at J; junction bases unmatched: 11.

The chain links TRBV29-1 to TRBJ1-1; D unresolved. V gave up 0 bases and J gave up 7 bases, with 6 bases separating them. Looked up from germline, CDR1 is SQVTM and CDR2 is ANQGSEA. The CDR3 loop spans 11 amino acids. The CDR3 coding sequence is TGCAGCGTTGAAGATCTTGGTGAAGCTTTCTTT. This gives the protein CSVEDLGEAFF. Variable domain in full (rest from reference TRBV29-1 and TRBJ1-1): SAVISQKPSRDICQRGTSLTIQCQVDSQVTMMFWYRQQPGQSLTLIATANQGSEATYESGFVIDKFPISRPNLTFSTLTVSNMSPEDSSIYLCSVEDLGEAFFGQGTRLTVV.

On this clonotype: A much larger clone differs from this one at a single base, so this may be a read error. Likely a read error: the CDR3 ends without its conserved phenylalanine or tryptophan. The rearrangement links TRBV6-9 to TRBJ2-7, with TRBD1 matching over 9 bases. The CDR3 is made up of 15 amino acids. Germline assignment: CDR1 MNHGY and CDR2 SVAAGI. V lost 4 bases, J lost 2 bases, and 6 bases stayed unmatched. CDR3 bases: TGTGCCAGCAGTTGGCTGGGACAGGGCGCCTACGAGCAGTACCTC. Translated: CASSWLGQGAYEQYL.

This clonotype was counted at least ten times. The chain joins TRBV7-2 to TRBJ2-4; D gene ambiguous. The CDR3 runs 14 residues. Germline assignment: CDR1 SGHTA and CDR2 FQGNSA. Trimming stripped 2 bases from V and 0 bases from J, with 5 bases between. The CDR3 DNA reads as TGTGCCAGCAGCTTATTCTTAGCCAAAAACATTCAGTACTTC. Its translation is CASSLFLAKNIQYF.

The chain joins TRBV27 to TRBJ2-7; D may be TRBD2 (6 bases). V was trimmed by 4 bases and J by 6 bases, leaving 22 bases between them. The germline V gene encodes CDR1 MNHEY and CDR2 SMNVEV (reference sequence). This CDR3 region has 16 residues. The CDR3 spells CASSSLTPTGAGEQYF. Written as DNA, the CDR3 is TGTGCCAGCAGTTCCCTCACACCCACTGGAGCGGGCGAGCAGTACTTC.

This clonotype has a handful of counts. Germline and junction disagree at one end, which may indicate a read error. The chain recombines TRBV7-9 with TRBJ1-2; D is possibly TRBD1 (6 bases). This CDR3 has 13 residues. CDR1 and CDR2 (germline): SEHNR, FQNEAQ (reference sequence). CDR3: CAGSPQGSYGYTF. The CDR3 DNA reads as TGTGCCGGCAGCCCGCAGGGGAGCTATGGCTACACCTTC. The complete variable domain, with remaining parts taken from reference TRBV7-9 and TRBJ1-2, reads DTGVSQNPRHKITKRGQNVTFRCDPISEHNRLYWYRQTLGQGPEFLTYFQNEAQLEKSRLLSDRFSAERPKGSFSTLEIQRTEQGDSAMYLCAGSPQGSYGYTFGSGTRLTVV.

The sample holds many counts of this clonotype. This sequence joins TRBV6-5 and TRBJ2-7, with 7 bases identical to TRBD2. From germline, CDR1 is MNHEY and CDR2 SVGAGI. J lost 3 bases, V lost 0 bases, and 2 bases had no gene match. This CDR3 has 14 residues. Written as DNA, the CDR3 is TGTGCCAGCAGTTACTCGGGCGGGAGCTACGAGCAGTACTTC. The encoded protein is CASSYSGGSYEQYF.

This clonotype showed up just once. This sequence may be a read error, since a much larger clone differs from it by one base. The chain joins TRBV11-2 to TRBJ2-5; D is unresolved. CDR1 is SGHAT and CDR2 is FQNNGV in the germline V gene. This CDR3 has 14 residues. The DNA for the CDR3 is TGTGCCAACAGCTTAGGGCAGCTTGGGGAGACCCAGTACTTC. It is translated as CANSLGQLGETQYF.

DNA of the CDR3: TGCGCCAGCAGCTTGGGCTCATCTGCTAACTATGGCTACACCTTC. Its protein is CASSLGSSANYGYTF. The J gene is TRBJ1-2, the V gene TRBV5-1; D gene uncertain. The CDR3 totals 15 residues. Germline assignment: CDR1 SGHRS and CDR2 YFSETQ. Trimming removed 0 bases at V and 0 bases at J, with 9 bases between. Full variable domain (remainder filled in from reference TRBV5-1 and TRBJ1-2): KAGVTQTPRYLIKTRGQQVTLSCSPISGHRSVSWYQQTPGQGLQFLFEYFSETQRNKGNFPGRFSGRQFSNSRSEMNVSTLELGDSALYLCASSLGSSANYGYTFGSGTRLTVV.

The rearrangement joins TRBV7-9 to TRBJ1-4; tentatively, D is TRBD1 (5 bases). Germline-derived CDR1 and CDR2 are SEHNR and FQNEAQ (reference sequence). There are 18 residues in the CDR3. Trimming took off 2 bases at V and 3 bases at J, with 19 bases between the two ends. The DNA for the CDR3 is TGTGCCAGCAGCTTATTCCAGGGCACCAACTGGTCTAATGAAAAACTGTTTTTT. Translated, it gives CASSLFQGTNWSNEKLFF. The full variable domain, completed using reference TRBV7-9 and TRBJ1-4, is DTGVSQNPRHKITKRGQNVTFRCDPISEHNRLYWYRQTLGQGPEFLTYFQNEAQLEKSRLLSDRFSAERPKGSFSTLEIQRTEQGDSAMYLCASSLFQGTNWSNEKLFFGSGTQLSVL.

This clonotype showed up many times. This chain connects TRBV30 to TRBJ1-2; 8 bases match TRBD1. With 3 bases clipped from V and 4 bases from J, the junction kept 4 bases outside the gene matches. This CDR3 region has 13 residues. In germline, CDR1 is GTSNPN, CDR2 SVGIG (reference sequence). CDR3 residues: CAWSVGTGYGYTF. The DNA for the CDR3 is TGTGCCTGGAGCGTGGGGACAGGCTATGGCTACACCTTC.

The chain couples TRBV20-1 to TRBJ1-3; maybe TRBD1 (6 bases). The CDR3 runs to 18 residues. V was cut by 0 bases and J by 0 bases, with 18 bases left in between. Germline CDR1 and CDR2: DFQATT and SNEGSKA (reference sequence). Here the CDR3 reads CSARERAGTRDSGNTIYF. The CDR3 bases are TGCAGTGCTAGAGAACGGGCCGGGACAAGGGACTCTGGAAACACCATATATTTT.

The table lists this clonotype with many counts. The rearrangement links TRBV28 to TRBJ2-5; 12 positions match TRBD1. The V segment lost 8 bases and the J segment 4 bases; nucleotides outside the gene matches: 5. This CDR3 has 14 residues. Germline V gene data show CDR1 as MDHEN and CDR2 as SYDVKM. The CDR3 protein is CASWGQGAAETQYF. The CDR3 DNA reads TGTGCCAGCTGGGGACAGGGGGCAGCAGAGACCCAGTACTTC.

This clonotype was seen a handful of times. This chain connects TRBV7-6 to TRBJ2-5; D unclear. The V end lost 5 bases, the J end lost 2 bases, and 15 bases lay between the germline ends. The germline gives CDR1 SGHVS, CDR2 FNYEAQ. The CDR3 loop spans 15 amino acids. The CDR3 loop is CASSPLQIDQETQYF. CDR3 coding DNA: TGTGCCAGCAGCCCGCTCCAGATAGATCAAGAGACCCAGTACTTC.

As to this clonotype: A read error is possible here, since a much larger clone lies one base away. The chain employs TRBV28 and TRBJ1-2; D is perhaps TRBD1 (5 bases). This CDR3 contains 13 residues. Germline V gene data show CDR1 as MDHEN and CDR2 as SYDVKM. The CDR3 DNA reads as TGTGTCAGCAGACCCTTGGGGGACTATGGCTACACCTTC. Its translation is CVSRPLGDYGYTF.

The sample holds many counts of this clonotype. This chain connects TRBV12-3 or TRBV12-4 to TRBJ1-2; 7 bases line up with TRBD1. The CDR3 has 14 amino acids. J lost 5 bases, V lost 6 bases, and 9 bases had no gene match. CDR3 in amino acids: CASSPTGDGYGYTF. The CDR3 DNA sequence: TGTGCCAGCAGCCCTACAGGGGATGGGTATGGCTACACCTTC.

In this sample, this clonotype turned up many times. This chain links TRBV28 with TRBJ1-1; no definite D call. The CDR3 runs to 12 residues. Germline V CDR1 and CDR2: MDHEN, SYDVKM. V shed 10 bases and J shed 6 bases, with 15 bases lying between them. Here the CDR3 DNA reads TGTGCCACCTACTCTCTCTCGGCTGAAGCTTTCTTT. Encoded protein: CATYSLSAEAFF.

V and J are TRBV4-3 and TRBJ2-2; 7 bases line up with TRBD2. Germline CDR1 is LGHNA and CDR2 is YSLEER. The CDR3 extends over 16 amino acids. The V and J ends lost 1 base and 4 bases, in that order; junction bases with no gene match: 6. This chain's CDR3 is CASSQVAGVGTGELFF. The CDR3 nucleotides are TGCGCCAGCAGCCAAGTGGCGGGAGTAGGCACCGGGGAGCTGTTTTTT.

V gene TRBV15 combines with J gene TRBJ2-7; D may be TRBD2 (6 bases). Germline V gene data show CDR1 as LNHNV and CDR2 as YYDKDF (reference sequence). There are 14 residues in the CDR3. V gave up 5 bases and J gave up 4 bases, with 15 bases separating them. The CDR3 DNA reads as TGTGCCACCAGCTCCGGGGGAGCCCTTTACGAGCAGTACTTC. Amino acid sequence: CATSSGGALYEQYF. Based on the CDR3 plus reference TRBV15 and TRBJ2-7, the full variable domain is DAMVIQNPRYQVTQFGKPVTLSCSQTLNHNVMYWYQQKSSQAPKLLFHYYDKDFNNEADTPDNFQSRRPNTSFCFLDIRSPGLGDTAMYLCATSSGGALYEQYFGPGTRLTVT.

The rearrangement links TRBV15 to TRBJ2-3; D is ambiguous. The CDR3 is 16 residues long. The V end was cut by 4 bases, the J end by 0 bases, with 14 bases between. Germline V gives CDR1 LNHNV, CDR2 YYDKDF (reference sequence). CDR3 region: CATSTVPPPSTDTQYF. The DNA for the CDR3 is TGTGCCACCAGCACGGTACCACCTCCTAGCACAGATACGCAGTATTTT.

In this sample, this clonotype turned up many times. V usage is TRBV6-6 and J usage is TRBJ1-1; the D is unclear. Germline V gives CDR1 MNHNY, CDR2 SVGAGI (reference sequence). Trimming took 0 bases from V and 4 from J, leaving 9 bases between them. The CDR3 has 14 amino acids. The CDR3 here is CASSYSIIVTEAFF. The CDR3 DNA reads as TGTGCCAGCAGTTACTCGATAATAGTCACTGAAGCTTTCTTT.

This clonotype was seen repeatedly, ten times or more. In DNA, the CDR3 is TGTGCCAGCAGATCCCAAGGGGCGGGTGGCTCGGAGACCCAGTACTTC. Protein sequence: CASRSQGAGGSETQYF. The J gene is TRBJ2-5, the V gene TRBV12-3 or TRBV12-4; the D call may be TRBD1 or TRBD2 (5 bases each). V lost 6 bases to trimming and J lost 5 bases, with 22 bases between them. The CDR3 has 16 amino acids.